This TCR beta chain originates from a study of blood T cell repertoires in COVID-19. Study at large: Spain, Italy and the United States supplied samples that represented acute and convalescent COVID-19.

Measured with immunoSEQ multiplex PCR; TCRdb has only the in-frame clones, and not every one. The sample includes about 89,000 clones, roughly 74% seen only once; the top ten take approximately 6%. This CDR3 has 13 amino acids. The V end lost 6 bases, the J end lost 1 base, and 12 bases lay between the germline ends. Germline V gene lookup returns CDR1 DFQATT and CDR2 SNEGSKA (reference sequence). This chain joins TRBV20-1 and TRBJ1-1; unclear D gene. The receptor was derived from a man between 65 and 85 years old with COVID-19, enrolled during active disease. The source material was peripheral blood. Here the CDR3 DNA reads TGCAGTGCCAGTAAAACACCGAACACTGAAGCTTTCTTT. Encoded protein: CSASKTPNTEAFF.